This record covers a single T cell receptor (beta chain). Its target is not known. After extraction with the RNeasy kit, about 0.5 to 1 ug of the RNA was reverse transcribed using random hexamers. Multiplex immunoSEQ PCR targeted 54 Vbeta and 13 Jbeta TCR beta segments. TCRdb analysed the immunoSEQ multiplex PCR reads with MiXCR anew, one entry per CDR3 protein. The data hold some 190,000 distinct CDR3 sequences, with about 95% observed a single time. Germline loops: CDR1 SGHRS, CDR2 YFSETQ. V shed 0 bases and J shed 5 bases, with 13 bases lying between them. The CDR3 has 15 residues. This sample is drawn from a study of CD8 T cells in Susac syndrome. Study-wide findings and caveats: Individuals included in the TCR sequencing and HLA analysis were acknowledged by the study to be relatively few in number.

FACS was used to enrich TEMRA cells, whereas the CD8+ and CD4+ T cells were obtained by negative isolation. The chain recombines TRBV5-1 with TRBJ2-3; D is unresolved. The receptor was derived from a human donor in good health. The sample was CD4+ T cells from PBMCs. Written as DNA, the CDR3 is TGCGCCAGCAGCTTGGGAGTAGCCTATAGAGATACGCAGTATTTT. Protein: CASSLGVAYRDTQYF.